This T cell receptor (beta chain) is drawn from a study of spatial heterogeneity in lung cancer (dated by TCRdb to the late 2010s). In the study overall: Beta-chain transcripts were consistently detected in greater numbers than alpha-chain transcripts, which likely reflected higher beta-chain transcript abundance. In the raw uncorrected reads, each unique combination of TCR and UMI appeared on average more than ten times. TCR alpha and beta repertoires were quantitatively compared across multiple tumor regions, matched nontumor lung and blood in non-small cell lung cancer. The study linked features of the TCR repertoire to counts of nonsynonymous mutations, which were determined by whole-exome sequencing of tumor tissue. Both alpha and beta chains were TCR-sequenced in approximately 200 tumor regions, some 64 matched nontumor lung samples and roughly 50 PBMC samples obtained at surgery.

To prepare the library, 5' RACE was applied. The sequencer was a NextSeq 500. In the TCR library protocol, a unique molecular identifier was attached to each TCR cDNA molecule so that PCR and sequencing errors could be corrected. From the authors' description of their analysis: TCR identification, UMI-based error correction and CDR3 extraction were performed with Decombinator tools. Expanded TCRs were defined as those above a frequency of 2 per 1,000, corresponding to the top 1% of the tumor frequency distribution. Renyi diversity was computed with the R vegan package after each repertoire had been subsampled 100 times to 5,000 TCRs. CDR3 similarity networks were constructed using string-kernel similarity of amino acid triplets, with links drawn between CDR3s whose pairwise similarity was above 0.82. The public reads were quality trimmed at Q25 with fastp and then assembled into clones with MiXCR by TCRdb, keeping productive beta chains. CDR3 protein duplicates are merged, each entry listing the most common genes and DNA. These V and J calls derive from TCRdb rather than the authors' analysis. This sample holds tens of thousands of distinct CDR3 sequences; about an eighth were observed only once. The top ten constitute 6.5% to 7.5% of the sample.

The study at large found these results: Additional single-cell paired TCR alpha and beta sequencing was considered necessary to confirm, at a functional level, the hypothesis that regional TCRs recognize regional mutations. Ubiquitous expanded tumor TCRs were detected in blood more often at tumor resection than at routine follow-up.

Trimming takes 3 bases from V and 7 bases from J, and the germline ends sit 10 bases apart. Spanning cysteine to phenylalanine, the CDR3 consists of 13 amino acids. The DNA shown is the 39-base CDR3, in frame from base 1. The germline V gene supplies CDR1 SGHTA and CDR2 FQGNSA. Comments on this clonotype: Its specific antigen is unknown. No base quality values were provided; no much bigger clone lies one nucleotide off.

What the time point label conveys for this sample: sample taken at primary tumor resection. Whole RNA extracted from tumor and nontumor lung tissue, or from cryopreserved PBMC samples, was used for TCR sequencing without cell sorting. Samples were obtained from approximately 76 patients with early-stage, untreated non-small cell lung cancer from the lung TRACERx cohort. Only patients for whom sufficient RNA was available from at least two tumor regions were selected for TCR sequencing. The origin of this receptor is a male donor with early-stage non-small cell lung cancer. Recombination connected TRBV7-2 to TRBJ1-5; the D gene is not confidently resolved. The input for sequencing was PBMCs, taken at surgery. This receptor carries the CDR3 CASSLGPIQPQHF. The sequenced DNA is TGTGCCAGCAGCTTGGGCCCCATCCAGCCCCAGCATTTT.